The clone carrying this TCR beta chain was found a few times. Its antigen is unidentified. The study sequenced cultured CD4+ T cell DNA using the Oncomine TCR Beta short-read assay. TCRdb re-called the PCR reads through MiXCR, storing one row per CDR3 protein. The sample shows 8,500 to 9,500 distinct CDR3 sequences, roughly a third of them seen only once. CDR3 length: 14 amino acids. The V and J ends lost 6 bases and 0 bases respectively, with 11 bases between them. Per germline, CDR1 SNHLY and CDR2 FYNNEI. This sample stems from a study of vaccination and CD4 T cells after COVID-19. The study, taken as a whole, reports: Vaccine-specific clones numbering 304 of 307 showed spike mono-reactivity in convalescent patients.

The treatment was: approximately nine-day PBMC culture with coronavirus spike peptide pools or control peptides (ViraFEST assay). Prior to the COVID-19 pandemic (2011-2018), the unexposed donor's CD4+ T cells were collected. The receptor's source is a human donor in good health. The sequencing input was CD4+ T cells from blood, cultured in vitro. The chain employs TRBV2 and TRBJ1-1, with a tentative D call TRBD1 (6 bases). CDR3 residues: CASSQGQLNTEAFF. For the CDR3, the DNA is TGTGCCAGCAGCCAAGGACAGTTGAACACTGAAGCTTTCTTT. The full variable domain, rest sourced from reference TRBV2 and TRBJ1-1, is EPEVTQTPSHQVTQMGQEVILRCVPISNHLYFYWYRQILGQKVEFLVSFYNNEISEKSEIFDDQFSVERPDGSNFTLKIRSTKLEDSAMYFCASSQGQLNTEAFFGQGTRLTVV.